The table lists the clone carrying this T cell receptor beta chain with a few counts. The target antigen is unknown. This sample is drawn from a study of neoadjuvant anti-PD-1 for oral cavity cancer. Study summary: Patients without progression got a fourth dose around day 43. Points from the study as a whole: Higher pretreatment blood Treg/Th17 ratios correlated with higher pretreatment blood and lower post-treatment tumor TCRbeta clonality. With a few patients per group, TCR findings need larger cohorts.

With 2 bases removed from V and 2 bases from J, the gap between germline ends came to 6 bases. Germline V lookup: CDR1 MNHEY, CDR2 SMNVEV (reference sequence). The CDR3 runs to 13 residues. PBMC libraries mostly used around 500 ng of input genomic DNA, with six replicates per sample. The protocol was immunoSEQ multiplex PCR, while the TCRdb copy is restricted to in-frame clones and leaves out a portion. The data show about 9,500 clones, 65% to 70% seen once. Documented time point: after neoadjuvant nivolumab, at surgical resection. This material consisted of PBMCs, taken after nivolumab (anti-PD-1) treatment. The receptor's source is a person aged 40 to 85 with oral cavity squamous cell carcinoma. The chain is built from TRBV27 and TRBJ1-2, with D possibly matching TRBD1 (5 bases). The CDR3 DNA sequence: TGTGCCAGCAGTTTACCAGGGAACTATGGCTACACCTTC. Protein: CASSLPGNYGYTF.